This entry is about one T cell receptor beta chain. As yet, its antigen is unknown. The unexposed donors gave CD4+ T cells in about 2010-2019, prior to COVID-19. The cells were cultured for 10 days before CD4+ T cells were isolated. Each well had 2 million or so PBMCs in approximately 5% human AB serum with IL-2. The germline V gene has CDR1 LGHDT and CDR2 YNNKEL (reference sequence). CDR3 length: 14 amino acids. J lost 8 bases, V lost 4 bases, and 6 bases had no gene match. Profiling relied on immunoSEQ multiplex PCR, and the TCRdb table lists in-frame clones only, not all of them. The sample consists of 26,000 or so clones, about 70% of them appearing once. The sample originates from a study of CD4 T cells in relation to SARS-CoV-2 and coronaviruses. Looking at the study overall: PBMCs were cultured with antigen for roughly 10 days before TCR beta sequencing.

J is TRBJ2-5 and V is TRBV3-1 (or the pseudogene TRBV3-2), with 11 bases fitting TRBD2. Sequencing was carried out using CD4+ T cells from PBMCs, cultured in vitro. This sequence originates from a human donor in good health. The CDR3 DNA reads as TGTGCCAGCAGCCGGGGACTAGCGGCGTTAACCCAGTACTTC. Translation gives CASSRGLAALTQYF.